The 5 T cell receptor beta chains presented below share a single source sample, sequenced in a study of OX40 agonist ivuxolimab in advanced cancers. Clones were sequenced by immunoSEQ multiplex PCR, and TCRdb holds only the in-frame ones, with some missing. Of about 57,000 clones in the sample, over 80% were seen once. Sequencing used CD4+ or CD8+ T cells sorted from blood, obtained in a trial of the OX40 agonist ivuxolimab. The source is an adult with an advanced solid tumor such as melanoma, head and neck, liver or kidney cancer.

This clone was recorded only once. Here the CDR3 reads CASSAGEGTYNSPLHF. The CDR3 region has the DNA TGTGCCAGCAGTGCAGGGGAGGGAACCTATAATTCACCCCTCCACTTT. The V and J genes are TRBV2 and TRBJ1-6; the D gene is possibly TRBD1 (6 bases). The CDR3 contains 16 residues. V shed 4 bases and J shed 2 bases, with 12 bases lying between them. Germline V CDR1 and CDR2: SNHLY, FYNNEI.

The chain couples TRBV7-2 to TRBJ2-7, with 10 bases that match TRBD1. The CDR3 length is 19 residues. Per the germline V gene, CDR1 is SGHTA and CDR2 is FQGNSA. V was clipped by 2 bases and J by 3 bases; unmatched bases: 16. The CDR3 nucleotides read TGTGCCAGCAGCTTAATGGCGGTTTTGGGGGACAGGGGCATCTACGAGCAGTACTTC. The encoded protein is CASSLMAVLGDRGIYEQYF.

This rearrangement joins TRBV21-1 to TRBJ2-5; TRBD1, as called in the table, went unchecked against the DNA. TRBV21-1 is a pseudogene. The CDR3 is 15 amino acids. This chain's CDR3 is CASDKKSDSQETQYF. As DNA, the CDR3 is TGTGCCAGCGATAAAAAATCAGACAGCCAAGAGACCCAGTACTTC.

The chain joins TRBV14 to TRBJ2-4; no reliable D call. V lost 4 bases and J 0 bases, leaving 16 bases between the germline ends. The CDR3 extends over 17 amino acids. Germline V lookup: CDR1 SGHDN, CDR2 FVKESK. Here the CDR3 reads CASSRPYLWEAKNIQYF. The CDR3 DNA is TGTGCCAGCAGCCGACCATATTTATGGGAAGCCAAAAACATTCAGTACTTC.

This clone was found once. This rearrangement joins TRBV27 to TRBJ1-1; D call uncertain. CDR1 MNHEY and CDR2 SMNVEV come from the germline V gene (reference sequence). This CDR3 contains 14 residues. V gave up 0 bases and J gave up 5 bases, with 10 bases separating them. DNA for the CDR3: TGTGCCAGCAGTTTATCGTCCTCGGGGACTGAAGCTTTCTTT. This sequence encodes CASSLSSSGTEAFF.